This T cell receptor (beta chain) was sequenced for a study of T cells after yellow fever vaccination. Study results and limitations: Booster samples showed a return of most primary-vaccination clones (around 96% CD4, approximately 85% CD8). It was the secondary response that reached its peak faster, day 5 versus 15, but it was weaker.

This clonotype has a count of ten or more. What it binds is unknown. V lost 0 bases and J lost 0, with 11 bases in between. The CDR3 consists of 16 residues. Per the germline V gene, CDR1 is MGHRA and CDR2 is YSYEKL. MiXCR, applied by TCRdb to the 5' RACE reads, yields one record per CDR3 protein. The table shows roughly 120,000 distinct CDR3 sequences, with roughly 6.7% occurring only once. This sequence originates from a man between 18 and 29 years old who received the YFV17D yellow fever vaccine. This sample comprised CD4+ T cells sorted from PBMCs, obtained 9 to 10 days after the first yellow fever vaccination. The V and J genes are TRBV4-1 and TRBJ2-5; D is unresolved. The CDR3 DNA sequence: TGCGCCAGCAGCCAAGATCGTTGGATCTACCAAGAGACCCAGTACTTC. The encoded protein is CASSQDRWIYQETQYF.